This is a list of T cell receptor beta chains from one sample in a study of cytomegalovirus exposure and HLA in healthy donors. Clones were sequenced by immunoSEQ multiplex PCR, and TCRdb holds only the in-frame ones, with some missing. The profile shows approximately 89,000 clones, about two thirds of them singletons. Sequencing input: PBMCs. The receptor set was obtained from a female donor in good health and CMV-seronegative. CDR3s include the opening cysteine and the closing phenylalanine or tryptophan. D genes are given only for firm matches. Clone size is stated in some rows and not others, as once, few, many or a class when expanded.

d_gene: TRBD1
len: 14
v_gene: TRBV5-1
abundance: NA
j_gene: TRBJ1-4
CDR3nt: TGCGCCAGCAGCTTAGAGGGGGCGCGGGAAAAACTGTTTTTT
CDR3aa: CASSLEGAREKLFF

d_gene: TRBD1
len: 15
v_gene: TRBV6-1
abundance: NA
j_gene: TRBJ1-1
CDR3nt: TGTGCCAGCAGTGAGGGCAGGGGGCTAAACACTGAAGCTTTCTTT
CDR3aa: CASSEGRGLNTEAFF

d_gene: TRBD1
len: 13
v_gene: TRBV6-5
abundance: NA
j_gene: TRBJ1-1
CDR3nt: TGTGCCAGCAGTCTGGGACAGTACGCTGAAGCTTTCTTT
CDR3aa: CASSLGQYAEAFF

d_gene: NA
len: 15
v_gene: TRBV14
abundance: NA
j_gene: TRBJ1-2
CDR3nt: TGTGCCAGCAGCCCTCGCGGAGGGCGGATGTATGGCTACACCTTC
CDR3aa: CASSPRGGRMYGYTF

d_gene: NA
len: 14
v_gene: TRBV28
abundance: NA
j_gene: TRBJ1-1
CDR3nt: TGTGCCAGCAGAATTTACAGTTCGAACACTGAAGCTTTCTTT
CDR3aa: CASRIYSSNTEAFF

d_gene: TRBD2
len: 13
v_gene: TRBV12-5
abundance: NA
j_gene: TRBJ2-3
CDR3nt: TGTGCTAGTTTGAGCGGGGGCACAGATACGCAGTATTTT
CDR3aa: CASLSGGTDTQYF

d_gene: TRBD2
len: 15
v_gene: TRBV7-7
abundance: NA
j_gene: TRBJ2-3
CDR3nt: TGTGCTAGCAGCTTAACGGAGAGGGAGGGAGATACGCAGTATTTT
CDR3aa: CASSLTEREGDTQYF

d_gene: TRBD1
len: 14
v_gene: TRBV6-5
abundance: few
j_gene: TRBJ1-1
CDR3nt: TGTGCCAGCAGGACCACGGTCGGGGACAGCGAAGCTTTCTTT
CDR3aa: CASRTTVGDSEAFF

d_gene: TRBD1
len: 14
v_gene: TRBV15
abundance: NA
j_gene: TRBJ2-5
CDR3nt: TGTGCCACCAGCAGAGATAGGCAGGGGGTATCCAAGTACTTC
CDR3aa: CATSRDRQGVSKYF

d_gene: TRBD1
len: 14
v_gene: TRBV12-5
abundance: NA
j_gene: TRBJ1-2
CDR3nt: TGTGCTAGTGGGTCACAGGGGGCAGGCTATGGCTACACCTTC
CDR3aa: CASGSQGAGYGYTF

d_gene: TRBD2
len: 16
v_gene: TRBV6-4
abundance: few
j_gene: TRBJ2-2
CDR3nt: TGTGCCAGCAGTGACTCTAGCGGGTCGAACACCGGGGAGCTGTTTTTT
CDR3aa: CASSDSSGSNTGELFF

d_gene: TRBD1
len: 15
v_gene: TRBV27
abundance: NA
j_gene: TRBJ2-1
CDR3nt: TGTGCCAGCAGTTTTTCGGGACAGGGGTTCAATGAGCAGTTCTTC
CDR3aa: CASSFSGQGFNEQFF

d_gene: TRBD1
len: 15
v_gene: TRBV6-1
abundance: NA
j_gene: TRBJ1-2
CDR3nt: TGTGCCAGCAGTGACCCCCGAGGGGGCAACTATGGCTACACCTTC
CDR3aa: CASSDPRGGNYGYTF

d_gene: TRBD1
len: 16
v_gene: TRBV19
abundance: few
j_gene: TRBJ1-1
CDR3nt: TGTGCCAGTAGTATTTTAGGGACAGGGGGGGACACTGAAGCTTTCTTT
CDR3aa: CASSILGTGGDTEAFF

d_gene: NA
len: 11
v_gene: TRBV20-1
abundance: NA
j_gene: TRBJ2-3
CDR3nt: TGCAGTGCTAGAAGGGAGGATACGCAGTATTTT
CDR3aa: CSARREDTQYF

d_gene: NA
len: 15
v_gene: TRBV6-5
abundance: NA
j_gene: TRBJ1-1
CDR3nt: TGTGCCAGCAGTTACGGAAGTCGCGCAGGAGGTGAAGCTTTCTTT
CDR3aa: CASSYGSRAGGEAFF

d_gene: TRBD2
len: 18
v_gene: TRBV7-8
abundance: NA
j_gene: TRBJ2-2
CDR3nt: TGTGCCAGCAGCTTCGCCGCGGGACTAGCGGGATTCACCGGGGAGCTGTTTTTT
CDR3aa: CASSFAAGLAGFTGELFF

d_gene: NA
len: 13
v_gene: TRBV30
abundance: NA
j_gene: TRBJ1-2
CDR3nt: TGTGCCTGGAGTGCGACAGGAAACTATGGCTACACCTTC
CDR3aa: CAWSATGNYGYTF

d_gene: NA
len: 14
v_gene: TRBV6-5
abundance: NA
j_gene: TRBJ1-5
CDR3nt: TGTGCCAGCAGGCAGTACAGGGGCAATCAGCCCCAGCATTTT
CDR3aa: CASRQYRGNQPQHF

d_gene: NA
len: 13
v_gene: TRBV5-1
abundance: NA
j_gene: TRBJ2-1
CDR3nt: TGCGCCAGCAGCTTGGCTTCTGGAGGTGAGCAGTTCTTC
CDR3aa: CASSLASGGEQFF

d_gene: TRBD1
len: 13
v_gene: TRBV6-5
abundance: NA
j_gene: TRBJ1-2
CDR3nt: TGTGCCAGCAGCCCACAGGGGAACTATGGCTACACCTTC
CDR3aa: CASSPQGNYGYTF

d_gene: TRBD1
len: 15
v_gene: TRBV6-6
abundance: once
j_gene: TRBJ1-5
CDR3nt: TGTGCCAGCAGTCTCCGGGACAGGGAAGGTCAGCCCCAGCATTTT
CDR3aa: CASSLRDREGQPQHF

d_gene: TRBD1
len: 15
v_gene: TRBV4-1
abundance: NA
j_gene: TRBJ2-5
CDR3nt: TGCGCCAGCAGCCAAGTCTTAGGGGGCTTGGGGGCCCAGTACTTC
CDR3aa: CASSQVLGGLGAQYF

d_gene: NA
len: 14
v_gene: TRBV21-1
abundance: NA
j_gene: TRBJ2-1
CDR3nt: TGTGCCAGCAGCTATACTGCCGAGGGCACTGAGCAGTTCTTC
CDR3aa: CASSYTAEGTEQFF

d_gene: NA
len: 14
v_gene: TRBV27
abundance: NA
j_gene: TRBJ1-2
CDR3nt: TGTGCCAGCAGCGGCAGGAGGCGCGCCTATGGCTACACCTTC
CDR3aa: CASSGRRRAYGYTF

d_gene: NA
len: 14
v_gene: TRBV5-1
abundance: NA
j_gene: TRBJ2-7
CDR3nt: TGCGCCAGCAGAGGGGGGGGACGGAACTACGAGCAGTACTTC
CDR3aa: CASRGGGRNYEQYF

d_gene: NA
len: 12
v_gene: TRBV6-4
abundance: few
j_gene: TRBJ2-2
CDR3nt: TGTGCCAGCAGTGGAGGCACCGGGGAGCTGTTTTTT
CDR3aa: CASSGGTGELFF

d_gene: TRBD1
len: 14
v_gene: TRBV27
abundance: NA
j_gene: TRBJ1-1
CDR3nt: TGTGCCAGCAGTTCGCAGGGGGAAAACACTGAAGCTTTCTTT
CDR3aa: CASSSQGENTEAFF

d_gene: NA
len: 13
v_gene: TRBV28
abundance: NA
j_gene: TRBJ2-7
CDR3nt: TGTGCCAGCAGTTTAACAGGGCCCTACGAGCAGTACTTC
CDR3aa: CASSLTGPYEQYF

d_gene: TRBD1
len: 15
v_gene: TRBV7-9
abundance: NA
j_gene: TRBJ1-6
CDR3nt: TGTGCCAGCAGCGCGGGACAGGGGTTGAATTCACCCCTCCACTTT
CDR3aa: CASSAGQGLNSPLHF

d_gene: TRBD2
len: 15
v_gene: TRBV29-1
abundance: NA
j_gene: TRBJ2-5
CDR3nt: TGCAGCATAATTCCGGGACTAGCGGCAAAAGAGACCCAGTACTTC
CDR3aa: CSIIPGLAAKETQYF

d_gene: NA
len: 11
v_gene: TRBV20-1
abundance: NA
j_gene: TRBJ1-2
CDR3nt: TGCAGTGCTAGAGTCGACCGGGACTACACCTTC
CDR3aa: CSARVDRDYTF

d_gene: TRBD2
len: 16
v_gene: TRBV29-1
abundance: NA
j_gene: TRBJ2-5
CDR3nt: TGCAGCGTTGACTCCGGGACTAGCGGGATTCAAGAGACCCAGTACTTC
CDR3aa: CSVDSGTSGIQETQYF

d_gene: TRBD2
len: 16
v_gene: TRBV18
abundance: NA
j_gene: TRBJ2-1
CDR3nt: TGTGCCAGCTCACCACCGACTGGCGGGAGAGGTAATGAGCAGTTCTTC
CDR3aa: CASSPPTGGRGNEQFF

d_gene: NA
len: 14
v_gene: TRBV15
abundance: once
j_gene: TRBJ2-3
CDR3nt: TGTGCCACCAGCAGAGCCCAGGGAACAGATACGCAGTATTTT
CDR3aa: CATSRAQGTDTQYF